The entry below describes one T cell receptor (beta chain). No antigen is known for it. This sample is drawn from a study of T cell responses to AZD1222 COVID-19 vaccine. In the study overall: Samples with a second dose at about 4 or about 12 weeks were pooled together.

The CDR3 totals 15 residues. V was cut by 4 bases and J by 5 bases, with 15 bases left in between. Germline CDR1 reads LGHDT; CDR2 reads YNNKEL (reference sequence). TCRdb keeps only in-frame clones here, not all; method: immunoSEQ multiplex PCR. The sample yields approximately 180,000 clones, approximately 90% seen once. Study findings and constraints: Donors were chiefly white British, with a greater number of females, and clonal diversity was perhaps underestimated. Nearly half of the spike-specific TCRs reportedly recognize variant regions that carry no mutations. Repertoires were sampled only after the peak T cell response.

Sequenced material: peripheral blood, taken on day 0 of AZD1222 vaccination. This receptor was taken from an adult in good health. The chain is built from TRBV3-1 (or the pseudogene TRBV3-2) and TRBJ2-1; D is uncertain. The chain's CDR3 is CASSPQLNRDNEQFF. Here the CDR3 DNA reads TGTGCCAGCAGCCCACAACTTAACCGGGACAATGAGCAGTTCTTC.